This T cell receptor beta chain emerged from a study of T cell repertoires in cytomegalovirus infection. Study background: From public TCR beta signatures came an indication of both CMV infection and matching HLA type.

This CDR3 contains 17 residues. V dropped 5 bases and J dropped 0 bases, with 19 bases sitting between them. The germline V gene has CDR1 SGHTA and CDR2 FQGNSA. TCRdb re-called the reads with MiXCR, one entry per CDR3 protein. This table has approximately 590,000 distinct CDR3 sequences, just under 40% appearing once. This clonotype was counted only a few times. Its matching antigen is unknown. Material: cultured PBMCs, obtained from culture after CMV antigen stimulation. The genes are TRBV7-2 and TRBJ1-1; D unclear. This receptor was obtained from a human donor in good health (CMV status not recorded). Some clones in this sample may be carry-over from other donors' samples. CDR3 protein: CASSLELSLTMNTEAFF. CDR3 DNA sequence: TGTGCCAGCAGCCTGGAACTCAGTTTGACGATGAACACTGAAGCTTTCTTT.